This T cell receptor beta chain comes out of a study of beta chain features in type 1 diabetes. Study-wide context: No age, gender or cell yield differences were seen between patients and healthy donors.

Reverse transcription of all isolated RNA meant that expressed TCRB transcripts were sequenced. The protocol was immunoSEQ multiplex PCR, while the TCRdb copy is restricted to in-frame clones and leaves out a portion. The table records about 330,000 clones, more than 9.5% of them present only once. Germline V gives CDR1 LGHNA, CDR2 YSLEER. V dropped 4 bases and J dropped 6 bases, with 19 bases sitting between them. This CDR3 region has 16 residues. The sequencing sample was made of naive CD4+ T cells from blood. This TCR was recovered from a woman in her twenties or thirties in good health. This chain connects TRBV4-3 to TRBJ2-1; no clear D. CDR3 DNA: TGCGCCAGCAGCCCCGCCTTGGCGGAAGTACCCAATGAGCAGTTCTTC. This gives the protein CASSPALAEVPNEQFF.